One sample yielded the 24 T cell receptor beta chains listed below, sequenced in a study of long-term antiretroviral therapy in people with HIV. The run of the v3.0 immunoSEQ assay was at survey level. Assay used: immunoSEQ multiplex PCR; TCRdb lists only in-frame clones, some missing. There are about 25,000 clones in the sample; about 80% occur only once, and about 11% lies in the top ten. This specimen was unsorted PBMCs, taken 1.1 years before starting antiretroviral therapy. The receptor source for this set is a woman in her forties with HIV.

CDR3 residues: CASSIGKGLTDTQYF. CDR3 nucleotide sequence: TGTGCCAGTAGTATCGGAAAGGGCTTAACAGATACGCAGTATTTT. This chain joins TRBV19 and TRBJ2-3; D gene unclear. V was clipped by 3 bases and J by 3 bases, with 13 bases between them. CDR1 and CDR2 (germline): LNHDA, SQIVND (reference sequence). The CDR3 is made up of 15 amino acids.

The V and J genes are TRBV7-2 and TRBJ2-2; D not certain. The CDR3 spans 15 residues. Germline lookup yields CDR1 SGHTA and CDR2 FQGNSA. V was shortened by 1 base and J by 3 bases, with 9 bases between the two germline ends. The CDR3 sequence: CASSLGVLYTGELFF. The CDR3 DNA sequence: TGTGCCAGCAGCTTAGGGGTCCTCTACACCGGGGAGCTGTTTTTT.

V gene TRBV7-8 combines with J gene TRBJ2-7; D possibly corresponds to TRBD1 (5 bases). Germline CDR1 SGHVS, CDR2 FQNEAQ. The length of the CDR3 is 14 residues. V dropped 1 base and J dropped 0 bases, with 7 bases sitting between them. CDR3 coding DNA: TGTGCCAGCAGCTTAGAGGACAACTCCTACGAGCAGTACTTC. Its translation: CASSLEDNSYEQYF.

This chain connects TRBV2 to TRBJ2-5; 9 positions agree with TRBD2. The J segment lost 7 bases and the V segment lost 6 bases, leaving 12 bases of the junction unmatched. CDR1 is SNHLY, CDR2 FYNNEI, per germline. The CDR3 has 15 amino acids. CDR3 in DNA: TGTGCCAGCAGGCCGGGACTAGCTGCTTCCGGGACCCAGTACTTC. This translates into CASRPGLAASGTQYF. Filled out from reference TRBV2 and TRBJ2-5, the complete variable domain reads EPEVTQTPSHQVTQMGQEVILRCVPISNHLYFYWYRQILGQKVEFLVSFYNNEISEKSEIFDDQFSVERPDGSNFTLKIRSTKLEDSAMYFCASRPGLAASGTQYFGPGTRLLVL.

V and J are TRBV29-1 and TRBJ2-7; the match to TRBD1 covers 8 bases. The trim removed 0 bases at V and 6 bases at J, leaving 4 bases unmatched. Germline CDR1 is SQVTM and CDR2 is ANQGSEA. This CDR3 has 13 residues. The CDR3 DNA sequence: TGCAGCGTTGAAGATCGACAGGGGTTCGAGCAGTACTTC. Its translation: CSVEDRQGFEQYF.

Only a few counts were recorded for this clone. J is TRBJ1-2 and V is TRBV7-9; D possibly corresponds to TRBD1 (6 bases). Trimming removed 5 bases at V and 1 base at J, with 17 bases between. The germline CDR1 and CDR2 sequences are SEHNR and FQNEAQ (reference sequence). The CDR3 contains 16 residues. Written as DNA, the CDR3 is TGTGCCAGCAGCGATTCGGACAGCCGGTTTAACTATGGCTACACCTTC. It translates to CASSDSDSRFNYGYTF.

This chain uses TRBV30 with TRBJ2-1, with TRBD1 identical over 8 bases. Germline assignment: CDR1 GTSNPN and CDR2 SVGIG (reference sequence). Trimming at V came to 0 bases and at J to 10 bases, leaving 8 bases not matched to a gene. The CDR3 spans 14 residues. DNA of the CDR3: TGTGCCTGGAGTGTCAGGGGGCCTGGGGACGAGCAGTTCTTC. It translates to CAWSVRGPGDEQFF.

The chain employs TRBV4-1 and TRBJ1-6, with D possibly being TRBD1 (5 bases). Trimming removed 2 bases from V and 10 bases from J, with 21 bases in between. The CDR3 length is 17 residues. Germline V gene lookup returns CDR1 MGHRA and CDR2 YSYEKL. The CDR3 DNA reads as TGCGCCAGCAGCCAAATTGGGAGTTTCGAGGGGAGCTCACCCCTCCACTTT. As protein: CASSQIGSFEGSSPLHF.

The chain is built from TRBV5-4 and TRBJ2-1, with D unclear. The length of the CDR3 is 14 residues. Germline lookup yields CDR1 SGHNT and CDR2 YYREEE (reference sequence). Trimming stripped 0 bases from V and 4 bases from J, with 8 bases between. The DNA of the CDR3 is TGTGCCAGCAGCTTGGGTTTGGTGTACAATGAGCAGTTCTTC. It is translated as CASSLGLVYNEQFF.

V is TRBV7-9 and J is TRBJ1-1, with D possibly matching TRBD1 (6 bases). V was cut by 4 bases and J by 6 bases, with 9 bases left in between. The CDR3 totals 12 residues. In germline, CDR1 is SEHNR, CDR2 FQNEAQ (reference sequence). The CDR3 is CASSWDNSEAFF. Written as DNA, the CDR3 is TGTGCCAGCAGCTGGGACAACTCTGAAGCTTTCTTT.

The chain recombines TRBV29-1 with TRBJ2-1; the match to TRBD2 covers 7 bases. V lost 6 bases, J lost 2 bases, and 7 bases stayed unmatched. This CDR3 spans 14 amino acids. CDR1 is SQVTM and CDR2 is ANQGSEA in the germline V gene. CDR3 region: CSVVPGLTYNEQFF. The CDR3 coding sequence is TGCAGCGTCGTGCCGGGACTAACCTACAATGAGCAGTTCTTC.

As DNA, the CDR3 is TGTGCCAGCAGCCTAGCCAACGCGGAGACCCAGTACTTC. As protein: CASSLANAETQYF. This chain links TRBV2 with TRBJ2-5; D might be TRBD2 (5 bases). The V end lost 6 bases, the J end lost 5 bases, and 13 bases lay between the germline ends. Germline CDR1 reads SNHLY; CDR2 reads FYNNEI. The CDR3 loop spans 13 amino acids.

V and J are TRBV7-9 and TRBJ2-5; possible D gene TRBD1, 6 bases. The V gene lost 4 bases and the J gene lost 5 bases, with 20 bases spanning the gap. CDR3 length: 16 residues. CDR1 SEHNR and CDR2 FQNEAQ come from the germline V gene (reference sequence). The CDR3 coding sequence is TGTGCCAGCAGCTCCAGGGGTACTTTGGATACGGAGACCCAGTACTTC. Protein: CASSSRGTLDTETQYF.

The V call is TRBV7-2, the J call TRBJ2-5; 9 bases match TRBD2. Germline CDR1 is SGHTA and CDR2 is FQGNSA. There are 16 residues in the CDR3. V dropped 7 bases and J dropped 0; count of bases not matched to a gene: 9. This CDR3 is CASTRGTSRYQETQYF. DNA of the CDR3: TGTGCCAGCACCCGAGGGACTAGCCGCTACCAAGAGACCCAGTACTTC.

The chain's CDR3 is CASSSGYSTYEQYF. CDR3 DNA sequence: TGTGCCAGCAGTTCAGGATACTCGACATACGAGCAGTACTTC. The chain couples TRBV27 to TRBJ2-7; D unclear. The germline CDR1 and CDR2 sequences are MNHEY and SMNVEV (reference sequence). The V end lost 4 bases, the J end lost 4 bases, and 14 bases lay between the germline ends. This CDR3 comprises 14 residues.

The CDR3 loop is CASSYIQETQYF. DNA for the CDR3: TGTGCCAGCAGCTACATCCAAGAGACCCAGTACTTC. J is TRBJ2-5 and V is TRBV7-9, with D uncertain. The CDR3 consists of 12 residues. V shed 4 bases and J shed 1 base, with 4 bases lying between them. The germline CDR1 and CDR2 sequences are SEHNR and FQNEAQ (reference sequence).

This clone was observed once. This chain connects TRBV7-9 to TRBJ1-2; maybe TRBD1 (5 bases). The CDR3 consists of 12 residues. The V end lost 5 bases, the J end lost 8 bases, and 12 bases lay between the germline ends. Germline CDR1 SEHNR, CDR2 FQNEAQ (reference sequence). The CDR3 reads CASSGQGRGYTF. As DNA, the CDR3 is TGTGCCAGCAGCGGTCAGGGCCGGGGCTACACCTTC.

The rearrangement links TRBV5-6 to TRBJ2-2; 12 bases match TRBD2. This CDR3 is built from 17 residues. Trimming removed 3 bases from V and 6 bases from J; junction bases left unmatched: 9. The germline V gene has CDR1 SGHDT and CDR2 YYEEEE. This CDR3 is CASSSETSGRGSGELFF. The CDR3 DNA is TGTGCCAGCAGCTCCGAGACTAGCGGGAGAGGGTCCGGGGAGCTGTTTTTT. The complete variable domain, with remaining parts taken from reference TRBV5-6 and TRBJ2-2, reads DAGVTQSPTHLIKTRGQQVTLRCSPKSGHDTVSWYQQALGQGPQFIFQYYEEEERQRGNFPDRFSGHQFPNYSSELNVNALLLGDSALYLCASSSETSGRGSGELFFGEGSRLTVL.

This clone has just one count. The rearrangement uses TRBV6-6 and TRBJ2-2; TRBD1 is a possible D gene (5 bases). Trimming removed 7 bases from V and 0 bases from J, with 15 bases in between. This CDR3 is 16 amino acids long. The germline V gene encodes CDR1 MNHNY and CDR2 SVGAGI (reference sequence). The CDR3 here is CASKKHGAANTGELFF. The CDR3 coding sequence is TGTGCCAGCAAGAAGCATGGGGCTGCGAACACCGGGGAGCTGTTTTTT.

This chain connects TRBV10-2 to TRBJ1-1; 9 nucleotides line up with TRBD1. The J segment lost 1 base and the V segment lost 6 bases, leaving 6 bases of the junction unmatched. The CDR3 consists of 15 residues. Germline CDR1 WSHSY, CDR2 SAAADI. The CDR3 region is CASRLTGGGNTEAFF. The CDR3 DNA sequence: TGCGCCAGCAGATTGACAGGGGGAGGGAACACTGAAGCTTTCTTT.

This clone occurred once. The V call is TRBV7-2, the J call TRBJ2-3; D is unresolved. V was shortened by 4 bases and J by 4 bases, with 9 bases between the two germline ends. In germline, CDR1 is SGHTA, CDR2 FQGNSA. The CDR3 totals 13 residues. This CDR3 is CASSSLFADTQYF. The CDR3 DNA reads TGTGCCAGCAGCTCACTTTTTGCAGATACGCAGTATTTT. Using reference TRBV7-2 and TRBJ2-3 for the parts outside the CDR3, the full variable domain is GAGVSQSPSNKVTEKGKDVELRCDPISGHTALYWYRQSLGQGLEFLIYFQGNSAPDKSGLPSDRFSAERTGGSVSTLTIQRTQQEDSAVYLCASSSLFADTQYFGPGTRLTVL.

This clone was seen only once. The chain employs TRBV4-3 and TRBJ2-7; D call uncertain. The CDR3 is 15 amino acids. Per germline, CDR1 LGHNA and CDR2 YSLEER. V lost 0 bases, J lost 3 bases, and 12 bases lay in between. For the CDR3, the DNA is TGCGCCAGCAGCCAAGAAAGCCACGAGGACTACGAGCAGTACTTC. Encoded protein: CASSQESHEDYEQYF.

The rearrangement joins TRBV5-8 to TRBJ1-4, with D unresolved. Germline CDR1 reads SGHTS; CDR2 reads YDEGEE. V dropped 4 bases and J dropped 4 bases, with 17 bases sitting between them. The CDR3 runs to 16 residues. The CDR3 region has the DNA TGTGCCAGCAGCACCCCGGTTCCGGGAAGTAATGAAAAACTGTTTTTT. Translated: CASSTPVPGSNEKLFF. The full variable domain, with the rest looked up from reference TRBV5-8 and TRBJ1-4, is EAGVTQSPTHLIKTRGQQATLRCSPISGHTSVYWYQQALGLGLQFLLWYDEGEERNRGNFPPRFSGRQFPNYSSELNVNALELEDSALYLCASSTPVPGSNEKLFFGSGTQLSVL.

This clone was counted a single time. V usage is TRBV19 and J usage is TRBJ1-5; D is undetermined. Germline assignment: CDR1 LNHDA and CDR2 SQIVND (reference sequence). V lost 1 base and J 4 bases, leaving 8 bases between the germline ends. This CDR3 is built from 14 residues. As DNA, the CDR3 is TGTGCCAGTAGTATAGTTAAAGGGAATCAGCCCCAGCATTTT. The encoded protein is CASSIVKGNQPQHF.